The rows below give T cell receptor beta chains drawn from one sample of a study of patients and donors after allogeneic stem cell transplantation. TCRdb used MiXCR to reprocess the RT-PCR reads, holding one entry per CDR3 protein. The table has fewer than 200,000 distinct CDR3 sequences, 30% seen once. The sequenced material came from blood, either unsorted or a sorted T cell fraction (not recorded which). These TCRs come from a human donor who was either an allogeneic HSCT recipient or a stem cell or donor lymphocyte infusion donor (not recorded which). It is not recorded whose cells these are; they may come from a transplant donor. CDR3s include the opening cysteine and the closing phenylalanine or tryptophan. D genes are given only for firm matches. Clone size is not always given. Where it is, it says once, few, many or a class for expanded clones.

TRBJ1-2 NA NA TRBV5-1 TGCGCCAGCAGCTTGGGGATTTCTAAGGCGGGCTATGGCTACACCTTC CASSLGISKAGYGYTF
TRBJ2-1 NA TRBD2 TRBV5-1 TGCGCCAGCAGCTTTTCTCTAGCGGGAGGGCCACATGAGCAGTTCTTC CASSFSLAGGPHEQFF
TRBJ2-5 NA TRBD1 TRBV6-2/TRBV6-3 TGTGCCAGCAGTTACGGACCCGGGACAGCCCAGGAGACCCAGTACTTC CASSYGPGTAQETQYF
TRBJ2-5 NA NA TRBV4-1 TGCGCCAGCAGCCTGGAGAGGGACTCTCAAGAGACCCAGTACTTC CASSLERDSQETQYF
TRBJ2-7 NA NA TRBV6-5 TGTGCCAGCAGTTACAGCTCGGTGGGGTACGAGCAGTACTTC CASSYSSVGYEQYF
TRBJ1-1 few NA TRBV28 TGTGCCAGCAGTTTGTCCGGACAAAGGGGCACTGAAGCTTTCTTT CASSLSGQRGTEAFF
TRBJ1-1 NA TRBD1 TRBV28 TGTGCCAGCAGGAGACCCCTGGGACAGGGAAGGGACTGGAGGGCTTTCTTT CASRRPLGQGRDWRAFF
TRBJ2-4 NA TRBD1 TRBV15 TGTGCCACCAGCAAAGACAGGGTGGCCAAAAACATTCAGTACTTC CATSKDRVAKNIQYF
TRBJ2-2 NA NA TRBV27 TGTGCCAGCAGTTTTAGGAGGGGTCCCAGGACCGGGGAGCTGTTTTTT CASSFRRGPRTGELFF
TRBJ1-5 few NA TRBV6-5 TGTGCCAGCAGTCCTTGGGGTAATCAGCCCCAGCATTTT CASSPWGNQPQHF
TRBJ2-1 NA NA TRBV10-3 TGTGCCATCAGTGGGAGGGCTAGCGAGGATGAGCAGTTCTTC CAISGRASEDEQFF
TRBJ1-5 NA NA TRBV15 TGTGCCACCAGCAGAGATACGGGGATTAGCAATCAGCCCCAGCATTTT CATSRDTGISNQPQHF
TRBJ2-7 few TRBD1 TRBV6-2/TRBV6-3 TGTGCCAGCACTCTAGGCAGCCCCGGGACAGGAGATTACGAGCAGTACTTC CASTLGSPGTGDYEQYF
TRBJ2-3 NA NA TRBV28 TGTGCCAGCAGTCCCCGGCCAGATACGCAGTATTTT CASSPRPDTQYF
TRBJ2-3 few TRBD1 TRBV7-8 TGTGCCAGCAGCTTATATGGGACAGGGTCCACAGATACGCAGTATTTT CASSLYGTGSTDTQYF
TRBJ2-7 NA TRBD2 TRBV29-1 TGCAGCGTTGCGGGGGGTGGTAGCCACGAGCAGTACTTC CSVAGGGSHEQYF
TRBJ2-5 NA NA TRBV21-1 TGTGCCAGCAGCGCACCGAGGAAGACCCAGTACTTC CASSAPRKTQYF
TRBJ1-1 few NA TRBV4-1 TGCGCCAGCAGCCAAGTCGTCTTGAACACTGAAGCTTTCTTT CASSQVVLNTEAFF
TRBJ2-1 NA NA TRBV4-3 TGCGCCAGCAGCCAAGACCGCGGCTATTACAATGAGCAGTTCTTC CASSQDRGYYNEQFF
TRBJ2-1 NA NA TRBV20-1 TGCAGTGCTAGAAAGCAGCAGCGGTACAATGAGCAGTTCTTC CSARKQQRYNEQFF
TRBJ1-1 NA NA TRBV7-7 TGTGCTAGCAGCTTAGGTTGGGGGGATGAAGCTTTCTTT CASSLGWGDEAFF
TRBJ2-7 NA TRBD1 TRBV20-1 TGCAGTGCTAGAGCCGGGACAGGAACCTACGAGCAGTACTTC CSARAGTGTYEQYF
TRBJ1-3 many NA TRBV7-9 TGTGCCAGCATTTTGAGCTCTGGAAACACCATATATTTT CASILSSGNTIYF
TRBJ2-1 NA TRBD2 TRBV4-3 TGCGCCAGCAGCCCCCGACTAGCGGGAGGGCCGGGGAATGAGCAGTTCTTC CASSPRLAGGPGNEQFF
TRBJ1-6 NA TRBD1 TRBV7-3 TGTGCCAGCAGCCAAGGACAGGGGAATTCACCCCTCCACTTT CASSQGQGNSPLHF
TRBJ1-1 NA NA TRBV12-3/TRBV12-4 TGTGCCAGCAGTTACGGCAGGGTGGCTTTCTTT CASSYGRVAFF
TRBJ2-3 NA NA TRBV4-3 TGCGCCACCTCAGAGGTCCCCGTGACGCCCACAGATACGCAGTATTTT CATSEVPVTPTDTQYF
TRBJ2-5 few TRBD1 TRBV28 TGTGCCAGCAGTTCTTATGGGCAAGGGACAGGACAAGAGACCCAGTACTTC CASSSYGQGTGQETQYF
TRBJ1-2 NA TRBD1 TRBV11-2 TGTGCCAGCAGCCCCCTTTGGGACAGGGCTAAAGCTAACTATGGCTACACCTTC CASSPLWDRAKANYGYTF
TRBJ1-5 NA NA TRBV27 TGTGCCAGCAGCCTCGGTCTATCCGAATCGAGAAGCAATCAGCCCCAGCATTTT CASSLGLSESRSNQPQHF
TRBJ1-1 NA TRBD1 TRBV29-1 TGCAGCGTTCTCACCCGCAGGGGGGGAGTGTACACTGAAGCTTTCTTT CSVLTRRGGVYTEAFF
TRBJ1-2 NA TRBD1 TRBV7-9 TGTGCCAGCAGCTTTACGGGACAGGGTTTTTATGGCTACACCTTC CASSFTGQGFYGYTF
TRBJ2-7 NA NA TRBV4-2 TGTGCCAGCAGCCAAGATCCAGGGGTAAACGAGCAGTACTTC CASSQDPGVNEQYF
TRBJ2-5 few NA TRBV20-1 TGCAGTGGGGTGAAAAGTCAAGAGACCCAGTACTTC CSGVKSQETQYF
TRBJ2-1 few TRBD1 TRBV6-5 TGTGCCAGCAGTTACCGGACAGGGGGCGATCGGTCCTACAATGAGCAGTTCTTC CASSYRTGGDRSYNEQFF
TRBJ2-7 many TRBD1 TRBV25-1 TGTGCCAGCAGACAGGGGTTGGCAGGGTCCGAGCAGTACTTC CASRQGLAGSEQYF
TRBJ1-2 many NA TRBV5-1 TGCGCCAGCAGCTTGGCCGGGGGTAATGGCTACACCTTC CASSLAGGNGYTF
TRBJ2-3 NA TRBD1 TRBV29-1 TGCAGCGTTTGGTGGTGGGGGACAGATCTAGATGGCACAGATACGCAGTATTTT CSVWWWGTDLDGTDTQYF
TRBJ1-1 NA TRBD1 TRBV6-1 TGTGCCAGCAACCGACAGGGACCGAACACTGAAGCTTTCTTT CASNRQGPNTEAFF
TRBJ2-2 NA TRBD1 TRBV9 TGTGCCAGCAGTGTGACAGGGGTACAGAACACCGGGGAGCTGTTTTTT CASSVTGVQNTGELFF
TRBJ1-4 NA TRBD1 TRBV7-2 TGTGCCAGCAGCTTAGCCCCGGGACAGGGACGTGAAAAACTGTTTTTT CASSLAPGQGREKLFF
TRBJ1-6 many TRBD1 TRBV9 TGTGCCAGCAGCTTATTACCGGGACAGGGGGAATCACCCCTCCACTTT CASSLLPGQGESPLHF
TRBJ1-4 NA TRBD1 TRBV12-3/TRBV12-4 TGTGCCAGCAGCCCCGGGACAGGGACTGAAAAACTGTTTTTT CASSPGTGTEKLFF
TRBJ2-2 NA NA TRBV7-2 TGTGCCAGCAGCCCGGGTGGACCGATGAACACCGGGGAGCTGTTTTTT CASSPGGPMNTGELFF
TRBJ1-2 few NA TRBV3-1 TGTGCCAGCAGCCAAGGTGCAGGCTATGGCTACACCTTC CASSQGAGYGYTF
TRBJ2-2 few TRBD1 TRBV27 TGTGCCAGCAGTTTATCTGACACCACAGGGGGAGGGAACACCGGGGAGCTGTTTTTT CASSLSDTTGGGNTGELFF
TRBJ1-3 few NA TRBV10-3 TGTGCCATCAGTGAAGCGGCAGGAAACACCATATATTTT CAISEAAGNTIYF
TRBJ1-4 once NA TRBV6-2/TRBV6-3 TGTGCCAGCAGTTACTCGAGGCCCGGGACCCTCGAGAGGGAACTGTTTTTT CASSYSRPGTLERELFF
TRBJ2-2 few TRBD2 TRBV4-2 TGTGCCAGCAGCCAAGGTCCTAGCGGGAAGGAGCTGTTTTTT CASSQGPSGKELFF
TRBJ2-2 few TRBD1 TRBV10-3 TGTGCCATCGCCGGGACAGGGGGCCTCACCGGGGAGCTGTTTTTT CAIAGTGGLTGELFF
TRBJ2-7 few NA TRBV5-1 TGCGCCAGCACAGGGTTCTACGAGCAGTACTTC CASTGFYEQYF